One sample yielded the 9 T cell receptor beta chains listed below, sequenced in a study of T cell responses to AZD1222 COVID-19 vaccine. Profiled with immunoSEQ multiplex PCR; TCRdb holds only in-frame clones, not every one. The sample records approximately 110,000 clones, around nine tenths being singletons. The input for sequencing was peripheral blood, taken on day 0 of AZD1222 vaccination. The receptors were sampled from an adult in good health.

This clone has just one count. Distinct nucleotide sequences in the sample also encode this CDR3. The gene calls are TRBV7-9 and TRBJ2-5, with a tentative D call TRBD2 (5 bases). V was shortened by 3 bases and J by 4 bases, with 9 bases between the two germline ends. This CDR3 comprises 13 residues. From germline, CDR1 is SEHNR and CDR2 FQNEAQ (reference sequence). CDR3 in amino acids: CASSLAGGETQYF. The CDR3 coding sequence is TGTGCCAGCAGCTTGGCCGGAGGAGAGACCCAGTACTTC.

V is TRBV20-1 and J is TRBJ1-1, with a weak D call TRBD1 (6 bases). CDR3 length: 11 residues. Looked up from germline, CDR1 is DFQATT and CDR2 is SNEGSKA (reference sequence). The V gene lost 5 bases and the J gene lost 7 bases, with 11 bases spanning the gap. The CDR3 region has the DNA TGCAGTGCTCGGGGGGGCAGTGAAGCTTTCTTT. This sequence encodes CSARGGSEAFF.

The chain employs TRBV30 and TRBJ2-6, with D unresolved. Germline V gene sequence: CDR1 GTSNPN, CDR2 SVGIG (reference sequence). V was trimmed by 4 bases and J by 0 bases, leaving 4 bases between them. This CDR3 comprises 13 residues. Here the CDR3 DNA reads TGTGCCTGGATAGCCTCTGGGGCCAACGTCCTGACTTTC. It encodes CAWIASGANVLTF.

The chain is built from TRBV20-1 and TRBJ1-1; D unresolved. V was clipped by 1 base and J by 4 bases, with 4 bases between them. There are 11 residues in the CDR3. The germline gives CDR1 DFQATT, CDR2 SNEGSKA (reference sequence). The CDR3 DNA reads as TGCAGTGCTAGAGTCTTCACTGAAGCTTTCTTT. This translates into CSARVFTEAFF.

This chain uses TRBV28 with TRBJ2-7; the match to TRBD2 covers 8 bases. Germline CDR1 MDHEN, CDR2 SYDVKM. V lost 7 bases, J lost 2 bases, and 10 bases stayed unmatched. This CDR3 region has 15 residues. The CDR3 DNA sequence: TGTGCCAGCACGGGTTTCGCGGGGGGTACCTACGAGCAGTACTTC. It encodes CASTGFAGGTYEQYF.

The genes are TRBV6-5 and TRBJ1-4; D may be TRBD1 (5 bases). V lost 11 bases to trimming and J lost 6 bases, with 16 bases between them. CDR1 is MNHEY and CDR2 is SVGAGI in the germline V gene. The CDR3 runs 13 residues. The CDR3 sequence is CAVSPGPYEKLFF. CDR3 DNA sequence: TGTGCCGTCTCACCGGGACCGTATGAAAAACTGTTTTTT.

This chain links TRBV7-2 with TRBJ2-7, with TRBD1 identical over 9 bases. This CDR3 contains 14 residues. The junction had 5 bases not matched to a gene; V was cut back by 1 base and J by 7 bases. Germline V gene lookup returns CDR1 SGHTA and CDR2 FQGNSA. The CDR3 DNA sequence: TGTGCCAGCAGCTTAGTTGGGACAGGGAGGGAGCAGTACTTC. Amino acid sequence: CASSLVGTGREQYF. The full variable domain, its missing parts supplied by reference TRBV7-2 and TRBJ2-7, is GAGVSQSPSNKVTEKGKDVELRCDPISGHTALYWYRQSLGQGLEFLIYFQGNSAPDKSGLPSDRFSAERTGGSVSTLTIQRTQQEDSAVYLCASSLVGTGREQYFGPGTRLTVT.

CDR3 DNA sequence: TGTGCCAGCAGGGGCAGGGATTTATTCAACACTGAAGCTTTCTTT. Protein product: CASRGRDLFNTEAFF. The V gene is TRBV2, the J gene TRBJ1-1; D might be TRBD1 (5 bases). Germline CDR1 SNHLY, CDR2 FYNNEI. The CDR3 loop spans 15 amino acids. V lost 6 bases, J lost 2 bases, and 16 bases lay in between.

The CDR3 loop is CASSKASGALSTDTQYF. The CDR3 region has the DNA TGTGCCAGTAGTAAGGCTAGCGGGGCCTTAAGCACAGATACGCAGTATTTT. The chain carries TRBV19 and TRBJ2-3, with 9 bases that match TRBD2. The CDR3 runs 17 residues. V shed 4 bases and J 0 bases; nucleotides not matched to a gene: 8. CDR1 and CDR2 from the germline V gene are LNHDA and SQIVND (reference sequence).